A single sample gave rise to the 10 T cell receptor beta chains below, sequenced in a study of cytomegalovirus exposure and HLA in healthy donors. The PCR had 60 Vbeta and 13 Jbeta primers. Some clones are missing from TCRdb's copy, which holds only in-frame ones; the method was immunoSEQ multiplex PCR. The profile covers more than 200,000 clones, with around 80% appearing a single time and approximately 5.7% taken by the ten largest. Sequencing input: PBMCs. These receptors came from a man between 35 and 55 years old in good health and CMV-seropositive.

The V gene is TRBV7-2, the J gene TRBJ2-7; tentative D call: TRBD1 (7 bases). Per the germline V gene, CDR1 is SGHTA and CDR2 is FQGNSA. CDR3 size: 15 residues. With 3 bases removed from V and 6 bases from J, the gap between germline ends came to 18 bases. CDR3 protein: CASSFETGTSGEQYF. The DNA for the CDR3 is TGTGCCAGCAGCTTCGAGACAGGGACTTCTGGCGAGCAGTACTTC.

The DNA for the CDR3 is TGTGCCAGCAGCTCGGGACTAGGGTTTTACACCGGGGAGCTGTTTTTT. Translation: CASSSGLGFYTGELFF. This rearrangement joins TRBV7-9 to TRBJ2-2; 8 bases agree with TRBD2. CDR3 length: 16 residues. V shed 4 bases and J 3 bases; nucleotides not matched to a gene: 7. Germline V gene data show CDR1 as SEHNR and CDR2 as FQNEAQ (reference sequence).

The gene calls are TRBV27 and TRBJ1-4, with D unclear. In germline, CDR1 is MNHEY, CDR2 SMNVEV (reference sequence). Trimming removed 4 bases from V and 0 bases from J, with 12 bases in between. The CDR3 has 16 residues. The CDR3 here is CASSSPGGATNEKLFF. DNA for the CDR3: TGTGCCAGCAGTTCCCCCGGCGGCGCAACTAATGAAAAACTGTTTTTT. Based on the CDR3 plus reference TRBV27 and TRBJ1-4, the full variable domain is EAQVTQNPRYLITVTGKKLTVTCSQNMNHEYMSWYRQDPGLGLRQIYYSMNVEVTDKGDVPEGYKVSRKEKRNFPLILESPSPNQTSLYFCASSSPGGATNEKLFFGSGTQLSVL.

The genes are TRBV25-1 and TRBJ1-2; TRBD1 matches at 7 bases. Germline assignment: CDR1 MGHDK and CDR2 SYGVNS. The CDR3 contains 12 residues. The ends lost 3 bases at V and 7 bases at J; junction bases unmatched: 2. Written as DNA, the CDR3 is TGTGCCAGCAGTGATTCAGGGGGTGGCTACACCTTC. The encoded protein is CASSDSGGGYTF.

The chain carries TRBV6-5 and TRBJ2-2, with TRBD1 identical over 7 bases. Germline loops: CDR1 MNHEY, CDR2 SVGAGI. The CDR3 spans 16 residues. Trimming cost V 2 bases and J 3 bases; bases outside gene matches: 6. The CDR3 is CASSYLAGTDTGELFF. Written as DNA, the CDR3 is TGTGCCAGCAGTTACCTCGCAGGGACAGACACCGGGGAGCTGTTTTTT.

The V gene is TRBV7-9, the J gene TRBJ1-2; D is possibly TRBD1 (5 bases). The germline V gene has CDR1 SEHNR and CDR2 FQNEAQ (reference sequence). V lost 1 base and J 2 bases, leaving 11 bases between the germline ends. CDR3 length: 15 residues. The chain's CDR3 is CASSLVVGGNYGYTF. CDR3 DNA sequence: TGTGCCAGCAGCTTAGTAGTGGGGGGGAACTATGGCTACACCTTC. Filled out from reference TRBV7-9 and TRBJ1-2, the complete variable domain reads DTGVSQNPRHKITKRGQNVTFRCDPISEHNRLYWYRQTLGQGPEFLTYFQNEAQLEKSRLLSDRFSAERPKGSFSTLEIQRTEQGDSAMYLCASSLVVGGNYGYTFGSGTRLTVV.

The gene calls are TRBV10-1 and TRBJ2-1; 12 positions agree with TRBD2. V was clipped by 4 bases and J by 8 bases; unmatched bases: 18. Germline V gene lookup returns CDR1 WNHNN and CDR2 SYGVQD (reference sequence). The CDR3 loop spans 19 amino acids. The CDR3 loop is CASSGSQGLAGGRLDEQFF. The CDR3 region has the DNA TGCGCCAGCAGTGGGTCTCAGGGGCTAGCGGGAGGGCGGCTAGATGAGCAGTTCTTC.

This chain joins TRBV2 and TRBJ2-5, with D possibly matching TRBD2 (6 bases). This CDR3 region has 13 residues. Germline CDR1 SNHLY, CDR2 FYNNEI. V was trimmed by 6 bases and J by 5 bases, leaving 13 bases between them. The CDR3 sequence is CASSDPGRETQYF. As DNA, the CDR3 is TGTGCCAGCAGCGACCCAGGGAGGGAGACCCAGTACTTC.

This clone was observed a handful of times. CDR3 amino acids: CASSWGDRRNYGYTF. The DNA of the CDR3 is TGTGCCAGCAGCTGGGGGGACCGACGAAACTATGGCTACACCTTC. The rearrangement joins TRBV5-6 to TRBJ1-2, with D tentatively TRBD1 (5 bases). The V and J ends lost 3 bases and 2 bases respectively, with 14 bases between them. Germline V lookup: CDR1 SGHDT, CDR2 YYEEEE. This CDR3 contains 15 residues.

The chain carries TRBV5-1 and TRBJ2-5; D uncertain. Deletions cut 4 bases from V and 2 bases from J, with 3 bases between. CDR1 SGHRS and CDR2 YFSETQ come from the germline V gene. The CDR3 covers 11 residues. The DNA for the CDR3 is TGCGCCAGCAGCACACAAGAGACCCAGTACTTC. It is translated as CASSTQETQYF.